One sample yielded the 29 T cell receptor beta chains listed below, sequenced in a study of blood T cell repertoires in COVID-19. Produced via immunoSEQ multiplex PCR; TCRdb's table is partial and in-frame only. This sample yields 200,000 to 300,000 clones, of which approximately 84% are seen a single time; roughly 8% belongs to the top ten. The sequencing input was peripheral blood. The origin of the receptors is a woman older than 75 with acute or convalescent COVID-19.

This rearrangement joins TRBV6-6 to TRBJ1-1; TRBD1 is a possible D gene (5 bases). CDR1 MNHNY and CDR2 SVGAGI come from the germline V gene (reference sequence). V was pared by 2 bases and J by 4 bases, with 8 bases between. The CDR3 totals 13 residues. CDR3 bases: TGTGCCAGCAGTTACAGGGGCCCCACTGAAGCTTTCTTT. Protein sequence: CASSYRGPTEAFF.

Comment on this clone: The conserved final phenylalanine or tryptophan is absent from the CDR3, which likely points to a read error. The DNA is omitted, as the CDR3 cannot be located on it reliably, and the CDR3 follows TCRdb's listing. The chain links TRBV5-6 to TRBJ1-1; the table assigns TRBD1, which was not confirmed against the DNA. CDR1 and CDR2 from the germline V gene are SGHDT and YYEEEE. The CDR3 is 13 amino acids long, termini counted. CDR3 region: CASSLAGNGPGQT.

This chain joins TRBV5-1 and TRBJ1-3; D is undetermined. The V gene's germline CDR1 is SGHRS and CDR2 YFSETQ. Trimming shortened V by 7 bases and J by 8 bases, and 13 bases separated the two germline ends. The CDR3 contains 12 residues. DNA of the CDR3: TGCGCCAGCGGAATTGGAAGCGACACCATATATTTT. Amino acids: CASGIGSDTIYF.

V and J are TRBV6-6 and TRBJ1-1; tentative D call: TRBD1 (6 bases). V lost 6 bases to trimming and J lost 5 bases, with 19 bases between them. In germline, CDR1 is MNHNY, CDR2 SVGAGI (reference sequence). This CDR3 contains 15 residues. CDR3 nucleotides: TGTGCCAGCAGGTCATCTACAGGAACAGGGACTGAAGCTTTCTTT. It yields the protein CASRSSTGTGTEAFF.

This chain's CDR3 is CASSSFVGTGGHEQYF. The CDR3 DNA sequence: TGTGCCAGCAGCTCGTTCGTTGGGACAGGGGGTCACGAGCAGTACTTC. The chain carries TRBV7-2 and TRBJ2-7; 11 bases fit TRBD1. Germline V gene data show CDR1 as SGHTA and CDR2 as FQGNSA. With 4 bases clipped from V and 5 bases from J, the junction kept 10 bases outside the gene matches. The length of the CDR3 is 16 residues.

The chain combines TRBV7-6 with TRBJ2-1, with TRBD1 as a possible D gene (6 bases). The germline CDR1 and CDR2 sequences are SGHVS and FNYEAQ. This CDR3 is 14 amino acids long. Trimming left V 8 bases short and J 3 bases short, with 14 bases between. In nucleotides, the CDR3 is TGTGCCAGCCAAAGTATACAGGGCTACAATGAGCAGTTCTTC. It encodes CASQSIQGYNEQFF.

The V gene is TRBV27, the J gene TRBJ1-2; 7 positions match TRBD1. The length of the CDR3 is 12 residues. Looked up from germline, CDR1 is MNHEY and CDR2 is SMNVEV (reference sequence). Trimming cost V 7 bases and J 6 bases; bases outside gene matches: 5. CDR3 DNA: TGTGCCAGCACTACAGGGGTTGATGGCTACACCTTC. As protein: CASTTGVDGYTF.

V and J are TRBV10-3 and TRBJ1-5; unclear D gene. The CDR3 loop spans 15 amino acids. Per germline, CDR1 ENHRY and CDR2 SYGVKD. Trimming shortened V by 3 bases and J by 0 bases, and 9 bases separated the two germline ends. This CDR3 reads CAISDTVNSNQPQHF. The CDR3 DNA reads TGTGCCATCAGTGACACAGTTAATAGCAATCAGCCCCAGCATTTT.

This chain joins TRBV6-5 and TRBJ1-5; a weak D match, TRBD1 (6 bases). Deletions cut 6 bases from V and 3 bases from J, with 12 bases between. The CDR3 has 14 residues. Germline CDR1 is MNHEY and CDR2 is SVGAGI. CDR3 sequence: CASRDRDNNQPQHF. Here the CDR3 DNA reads TGTGCCAGCAGAGACCGGGACAACAATCAGCCCCAGCATTTT.

This chain's CDR3 is CASSLWRAEQFF. The CDR3 DNA is TGTGCCAGCAGCTTGTGGCGGGCTGAGCAGTTCTTC. The chain uses TRBV5-6 and TRBJ2-1, with D tentatively TRBD2 (5 bases). The V gene lost 1 base and the J gene lost 9 bases, with 8 bases spanning the gap. The CDR3 has 12 residues. CDR1 SGHDT and CDR2 YYEEEE come from the germline V gene.

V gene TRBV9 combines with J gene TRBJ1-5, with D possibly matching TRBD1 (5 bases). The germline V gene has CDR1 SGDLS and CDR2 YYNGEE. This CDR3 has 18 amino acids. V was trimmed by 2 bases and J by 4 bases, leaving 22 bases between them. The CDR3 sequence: CASSVTGTEEGLNQPQHF. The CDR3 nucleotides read TGTGCCAGCAGCGTCACGGGGACGGAGGAGGGCTTGAATCAGCCCCAGCATTTT.

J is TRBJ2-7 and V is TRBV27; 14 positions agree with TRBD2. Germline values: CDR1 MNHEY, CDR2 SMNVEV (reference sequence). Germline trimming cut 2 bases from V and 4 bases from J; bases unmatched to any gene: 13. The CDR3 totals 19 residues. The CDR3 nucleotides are TGTGCCAGCAGTTTACCTGGGACTAGCGGGAGTAGGGAACTTTACGAGCAGTACTTC. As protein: CASSLPGTSGSRELYEQYF.

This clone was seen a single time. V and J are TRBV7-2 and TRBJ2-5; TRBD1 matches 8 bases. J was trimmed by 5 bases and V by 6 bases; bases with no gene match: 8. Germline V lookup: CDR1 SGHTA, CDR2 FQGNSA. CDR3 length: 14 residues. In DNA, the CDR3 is TGTGCCAGCAGGCAACAGGGGGTTGGGGAGACCCAGTACTTC. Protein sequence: CASRQQGVGETQYF.

The CDR3 sequence is CASGLGRGVTDTQYF. In DNA form, the CDR3 reads TGTGCTAGTGGTTTAGGGCGGGGGGTCACAGATACGCAGTATTTT. The chain has TRBV12-5 and TRBJ2-3, with 8 positions matching TRBD2. Germline-derived CDR1 and CDR2 are LGHNT and FRNRAP. The CDR3 contains 15 residues. V shed 3 bases, J shed 2 bases, and the junction held 4 bases outside the gene matches. The variable domain in full, completed from reference TRBV12-5 and TRBJ2-3, reads DARVTQTPRHKVTEMGQEVTMRCQPILGHNTVFWYRQTMMQGLELLAYFRNRAPLDDSGMPKDRFSAEMPDATLATLKIQPSEPRDSAVYFCASGLGRGVTDTQYFGPGTRLTVL.

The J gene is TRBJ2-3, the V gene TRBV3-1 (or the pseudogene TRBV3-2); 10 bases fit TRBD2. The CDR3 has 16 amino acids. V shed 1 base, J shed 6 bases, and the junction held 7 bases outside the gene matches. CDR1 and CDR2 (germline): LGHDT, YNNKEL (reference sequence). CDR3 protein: CASSQVGLAGGDTQYF. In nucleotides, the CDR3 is TGTGCCAGCAGCCAAGTAGGATTAGCGGGGGGTGATACGCAGTATTTT.

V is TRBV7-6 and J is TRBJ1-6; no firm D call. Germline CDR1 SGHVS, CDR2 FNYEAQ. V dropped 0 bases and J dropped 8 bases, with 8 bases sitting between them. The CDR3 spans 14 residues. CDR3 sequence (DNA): TGTGCCAGCAGCTTAGCCCTGAGGGATTCACCCCTCCACTTT. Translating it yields CASSLALRDSPLHF.

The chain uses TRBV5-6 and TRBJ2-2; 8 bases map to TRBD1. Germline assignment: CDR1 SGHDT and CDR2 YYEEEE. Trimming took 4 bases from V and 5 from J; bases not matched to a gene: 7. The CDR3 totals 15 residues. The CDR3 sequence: CASSRRDRITGELFF. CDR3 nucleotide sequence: TGTGCCAGCAGCCGCCGGGACAGGATTACCGGGGAGCTGTTTTTT.

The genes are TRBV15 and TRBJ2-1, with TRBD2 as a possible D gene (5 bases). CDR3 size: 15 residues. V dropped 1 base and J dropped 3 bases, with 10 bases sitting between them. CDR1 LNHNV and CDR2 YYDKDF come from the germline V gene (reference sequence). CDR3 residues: CATSRAATSYNEQFF. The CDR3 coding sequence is TGTGCCACCAGCAGAGCTGCTACTAGCTACAATGAGCAGTTCTTC. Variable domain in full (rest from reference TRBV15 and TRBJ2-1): DAMVIQNPRYQVTQFGKPVTLSCSQTLNHNVMYWYQQKSSQAPKLLFHYYDKDFNNEADTPDNFQSRRPNTSFCFLDIRSPGLGDTAMYLCATSRAATSYNEQFFGPGTRLTVL.

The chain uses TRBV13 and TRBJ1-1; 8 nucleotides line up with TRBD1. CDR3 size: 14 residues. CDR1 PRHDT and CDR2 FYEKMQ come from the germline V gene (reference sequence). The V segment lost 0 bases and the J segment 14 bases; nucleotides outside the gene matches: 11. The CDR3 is CASSLGLPTGGTFF. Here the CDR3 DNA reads TGTGCCAGCAGCTTAGGCCTCCCAACAGGGGGAACATTCTTT. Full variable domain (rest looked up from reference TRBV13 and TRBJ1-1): AAGVIQSPRHLIKEKRETATLKCYPIPRHDTVYWYQQGPGQDPQFLISFYEKMQSDKGSIPDRFSAQQFSDYHSELNMSSLELGDSALYFCASSLGLPTGGTFFGQGTRLTVV.

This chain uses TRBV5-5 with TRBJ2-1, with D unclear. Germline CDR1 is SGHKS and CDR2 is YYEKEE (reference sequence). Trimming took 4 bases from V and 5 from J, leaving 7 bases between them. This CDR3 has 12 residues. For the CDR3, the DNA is TGTGCCAGCAGCCCCCTCGACAATGAGCAGTTCTTC. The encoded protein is CASSPLDNEQFF.

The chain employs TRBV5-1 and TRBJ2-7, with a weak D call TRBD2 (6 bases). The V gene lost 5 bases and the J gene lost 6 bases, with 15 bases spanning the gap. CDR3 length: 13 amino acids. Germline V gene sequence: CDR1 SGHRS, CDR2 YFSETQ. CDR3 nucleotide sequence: TGCGCCAGCAGTCAGCCAGGAGGGATCGAGCAGTACTTC. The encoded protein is CASSQPGGIEQYF.

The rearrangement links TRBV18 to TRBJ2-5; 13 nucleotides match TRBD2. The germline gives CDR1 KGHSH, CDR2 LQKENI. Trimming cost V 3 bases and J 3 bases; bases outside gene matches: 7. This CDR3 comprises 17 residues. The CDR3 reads CASSPGGTSGIEETQYF. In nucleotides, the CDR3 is TGTGCCAGCTCACCTGGTGGGACTAGCGGGATCGAAGAGACCCAGTACTTC.

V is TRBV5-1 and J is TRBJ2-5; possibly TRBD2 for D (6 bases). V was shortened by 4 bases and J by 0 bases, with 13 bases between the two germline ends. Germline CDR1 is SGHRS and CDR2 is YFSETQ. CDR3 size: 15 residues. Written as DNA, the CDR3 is TGCGCCAGCAGCGTTGAACTAGCCAACCAAGAGACCCAGTACTTC. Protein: CASSVELANQETQYF.

This CDR3 reads CASSLIGQGDYEQYF. Here the CDR3 DNA reads TGTGCCAGCAGTTTGATAGGACAGGGGGACTACGAGCAGTACTTC. The V call is TRBV28, the J call TRBJ2-7; 10 bases agree with TRBD1. Germline assignment: CDR1 MDHEN and CDR2 SYDVKM. With V trimmed by 3 bases and J by 3 bases, 5 bases remained unmatched. The CDR3 has 15 amino acids.

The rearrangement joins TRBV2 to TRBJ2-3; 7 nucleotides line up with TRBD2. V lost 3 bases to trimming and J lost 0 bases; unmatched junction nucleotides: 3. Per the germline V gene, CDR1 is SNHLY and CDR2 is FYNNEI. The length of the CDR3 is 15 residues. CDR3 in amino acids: CASSDSGYSTDTQYF. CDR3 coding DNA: TGTGCCAGCAGTGATAGCGGGTATAGCACAGATACGCAGTATTTT. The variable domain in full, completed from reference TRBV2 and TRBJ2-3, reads EPEVTQTPSHQVTQMGQEVILRCVPISNHLYFYWYRQILGQKVEFLVSFYNNEISEKSEIFDDQFSVERPDGSNFTLKIRSTKLEDSAMYFCASSDSGYSTDTQYFGPGTRLTVL.

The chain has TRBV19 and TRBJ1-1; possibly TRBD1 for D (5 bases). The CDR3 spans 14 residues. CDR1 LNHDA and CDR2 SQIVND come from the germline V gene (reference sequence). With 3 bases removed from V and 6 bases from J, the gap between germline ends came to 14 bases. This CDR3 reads CASSILSGQSEAFF. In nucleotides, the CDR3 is TGTGCCAGTAGTATCCTATCAGGGCAATCTGAAGCTTTCTTT.

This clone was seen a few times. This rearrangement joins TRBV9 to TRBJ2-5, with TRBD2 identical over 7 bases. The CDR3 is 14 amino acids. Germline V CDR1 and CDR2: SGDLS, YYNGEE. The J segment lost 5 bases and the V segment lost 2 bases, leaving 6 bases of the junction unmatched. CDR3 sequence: CASSVTGLGETQYF. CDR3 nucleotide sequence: TGTGCCAGCAGCGTCACCGGACTAGGGGAGACCCAGTACTTC.

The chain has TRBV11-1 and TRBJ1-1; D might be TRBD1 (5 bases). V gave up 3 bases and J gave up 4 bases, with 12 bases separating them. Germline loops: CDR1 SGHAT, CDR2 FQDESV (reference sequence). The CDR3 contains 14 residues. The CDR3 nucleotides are TGTGCCAGCAGCTTTGTTCCGGGGGGCACTGAAGCTTTCTTT. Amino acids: CASSFVPGGTEAFF. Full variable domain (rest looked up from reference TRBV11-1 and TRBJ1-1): EAEVAQSPRYKITEKSQAVAFWCDPISGHATLYWYRQILGQGPELLVQFQDESVVDDSQLPKDRFSAERLKGVDSTLKIQPAELGDSAMYLCASSFVPGGTEAFFGQGTRLTVV.

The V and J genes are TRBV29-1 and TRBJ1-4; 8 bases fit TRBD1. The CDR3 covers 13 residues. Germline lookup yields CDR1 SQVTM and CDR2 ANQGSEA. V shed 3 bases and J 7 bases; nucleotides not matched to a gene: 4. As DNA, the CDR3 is TGCAGCGTTGATCAGGGGGCGGGTGAAAAACTGTTTTTT. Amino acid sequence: CSVDQGAGEKLFF.